These 10 T cell receptor beta chains came from one sample sequenced in a study of blood T cell repertoires in COVID-19. The data were produced by immunoSEQ multiplex PCR, yet TCRdb's version contains in-frame clones alone and is incomplete. This table has 75,000 to 100,000 clones, around nine tenths appearing once. Material for sequencing was peripheral blood. Receptor source: a man between 70 and 80 years old with acute or convalescent COVID-19.

The chain employs TRBV28 and TRBJ1-6; the D gene is possibly TRBD1 (5 bases). The germline gives CDR1 MDHEN, CDR2 SYDVKM. V lost 1 base and J 5 bases, leaving 12 bases between the germline ends. CDR3 length: 16 amino acids. The CDR3: CASSLSGGSNNSPLHF. The CDR3 DNA reads as TGTGCCAGCAGTTTATCGGGGGGTTCTAATAATTCACCCCTCCACTTT.

The V call is TRBV5-4, the J call TRBJ2-2, with D possibly being TRBD1 (6 bases). V lost 5 bases, J lost 1 base, and 18 bases lay in between. This CDR3 has 17 residues. Germline V lookup: CDR1 SGHNT, CDR2 YYREEE (reference sequence). The CDR3 reads CASRTSVGTQNTGELFF. CDR3 nucleotide sequence: TGTGCCAGCAGGACGTCAGTTGGGACACAGAACACCGGGGAGCTGTTTTTT.

The chain combines TRBV4-1 with TRBJ1-4; D might be TRBD1 (6 bases). The CDR3 covers 20 residues. The V end was cut by 0 bases, the J end by 5 bases, with 25 bases between. Germline-derived CDR1 and CDR2 are MGHRA and YSYEKL. CDR3 amino acids: CASSQDPFWGGEERNEKLFF. In DNA form, the CDR3 reads TGCGCCAGCAGCCAAGATCCTTTTTGGGGGGGCGAAGAGCGAAATGAAAAACTGTTTTTT.

The gene calls are TRBV5-1 and TRBJ1-4; D might be TRBD1 (5 bases). The germline CDR1 and CDR2 sequences are SGHRS and YFSETQ. CDR3 length: 14 residues. V was shortened by 3 bases and J by 4 bases, with 10 bases between the two germline ends. In nucleotides, the CDR3 is TGCGCCAGCAGCTCAGGGATTAGTAATGAAAAACTGTTTTTT. Amino acids: CASSSGISNEKLFF.

The V call is TRBV4-2, the J call TRBJ1-3, with D uncertain. Germline V gene data show CDR1 as LGHNA and CDR2 as YNFKEQ. The CDR3 length is 15 residues. Trimming took off 0 bases at V and 2 bases at J, with 8 bases between the two ends. CDR3 region: CASSQDGVTGNTIYF. As DNA, the CDR3 is TGTGCCAGCAGCCAAGACGGGGTGACTGGAAACACCATATATTTT.

In its sample, this clone was seen once. The chain employs TRBV6-5 and TRBJ2-5; TRBD1 agrees at 11 bases. CDR1 and CDR2 from the germline V gene are MNHEY and SVGAGI. This CDR3 is 16 amino acids long. V dropped 0 bases and J dropped 4; count of bases not matched to a gene: 4. In nucleotides, the CDR3 is TGTGCCAGCAGTTACTCGGGGACAGGGGGAAGAGAGACCCAGTACTTC. Translation gives CASSYSGTGGRETQYF.

The genes are TRBV7-8 and TRBJ1-6; TRBD1 matches 7 bases. Germline V lookup: CDR1 SGHVS, CDR2 FQNEAQ. This CDR3 is built from 16 residues. Germline trimming cut 5 bases from V and 7 bases from J; bases unmatched to any gene: 11. The CDR3: CASSLLPGQQNSPLHF. CDR3 bases: TGTGCCAGCAGCCTATTACCGGGACAGCAGAATTCACCCCTCCACTTT. The full variable domain, in which reference TRBV7-8 and TRBJ1-6 provide the parts outside the CDR3, is GAGVSQSPRYKVAKRGQDVALRCDPISGHVSLFWYQQALGQGPEFLTYFQNEAQLDKSGLPSDRFFAERPEGSVSTLKIQRTQQEDSAVYLCASSLLPGQQNSPLHFGNGTRLTVT.

The count of this clone is one. The chain employs TRBV19 and TRBJ2-4; tentative D call: TRBD2 (6 bases). CDR1 LNHDA and CDR2 SQIVND come from the germline V gene (reference sequence). The V end lost 0 bases, the J end lost 5 bases, and 11 bases lay between the germline ends. The CDR3 extends over 15 amino acids. The CDR3 loop is CASSIDGGGQNIQYF. The CDR3 nucleotides are TGTGCCAGTAGTATAGATGGGGGAGGTCAAAACATTCAGTACTTC.

This chain connects TRBV11-1 to TRBJ1-2, with D perhaps TRBD1 (5 bases). Germline loops: CDR1 SGHAT, CDR2 FQDESV (reference sequence). The CDR3 spans 14 residues. V lost 5 bases to trimming and J lost 3 bases, with 13 bases between them. Here the CDR3 reads CASSISAGYYGYTF. CDR3 nucleotides: TGTGCCAGCAGCATTTCCGCAGGGTACTATGGCTACACCTTC.

The V call is TRBV2, the J call TRBJ2-7; TRBD1 agrees at 9 bases. V was clipped by 8 bases and J by 1 base; unmatched bases: 9. Germline loops: CDR1 SNHLY, CDR2 FYNNEI. The CDR3 has 15 residues. The DNA of the CDR3 is TGTGCCAGCTCCCTGGAGGGACAGGGATCCTACGAGCAGTACTTC. This translates into CASSLEGQGSYEQYF. The full variable domain, rest sourced from reference TRBV2 and TRBJ2-7, is EPEVTQTPSHQVTQMGQEVILRCVPISNHLYFYWYRQILGQKVEFLVSFYNNEISEKSEIFDDQFSVERPDGSNFTLKIRSTKLEDSAMYFCASSLEGQGSYEQYFGPGTRLTVT.